This T cell receptor (beta chain) was retrieved from a study of regulatory T cells in long-lasting Graves disease. iRepertoire HTBI primers and Arm-PCR of CDR3 regions built TCR beta libraries. A single record per CDR3 protein comes from TCRdb applying MiXCR to the multiplex PCR reads. The sample consists of fewer than 550,000 distinct CDR3 sequences, about 15% of them appearing once. General study results and limits: New patients shared fewer public clonotypes (about 1,000) than persistent patients did (2,741). Sample size, which was small, may have reduced accuracy.

The germline V and J ends were trimmed by 1 base and 8 bases, with 20 bases remaining between them. This CDR3 contains 16 residues. Germline CDR1 and CDR2: SGHTA and FQGNSA. Only a few counts were recorded for this clonotype. What it recognizes is unknown. Time point described: newly diagnosed GD, antithyroid drugs for less than 3 months. Construction of the TCR library relied on RNA isolated from PBMCs. Separately, the same data were catalogued under a study of T cells in Graves' hyperthyroidism and ophthalmopathy. This second study notes: The study used the HTBI primer set for a first-round RT-PCR of the TCR CDR3. Most thyroid clonotypes with frequency above 0.001 were detected in blood.

The clonotype originates from a woman aged 18-35 years with Graves disease. The material was peripheral blood mononuclear cells (PBMCs), obtained at new diagnosis, from a patient treated with antithyroid drugs. This chain uses TRBV7-2 with TRBJ1-2; D possibly corresponds to TRBD1 (6 bases). The DNA for the CDR3 is TGTGCCAGCAGCTTAGAACTGACCGTGGGGGGCGGAGGCTACACCTTC. Protein sequence: CASSLELTVGGGGYTF.